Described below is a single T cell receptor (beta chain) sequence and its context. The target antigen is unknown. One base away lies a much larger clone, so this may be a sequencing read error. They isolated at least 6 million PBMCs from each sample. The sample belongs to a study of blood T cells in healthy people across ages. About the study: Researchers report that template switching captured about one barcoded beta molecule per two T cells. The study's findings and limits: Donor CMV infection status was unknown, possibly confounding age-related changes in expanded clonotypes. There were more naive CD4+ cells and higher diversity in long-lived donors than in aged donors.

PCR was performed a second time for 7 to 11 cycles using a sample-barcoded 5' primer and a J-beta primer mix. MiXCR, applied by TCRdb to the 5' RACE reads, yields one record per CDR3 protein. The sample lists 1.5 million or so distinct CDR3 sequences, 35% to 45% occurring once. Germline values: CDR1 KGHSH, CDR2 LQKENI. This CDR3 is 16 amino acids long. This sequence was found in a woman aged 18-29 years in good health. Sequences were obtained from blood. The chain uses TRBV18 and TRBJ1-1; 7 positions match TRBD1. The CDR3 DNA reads TGTGCCAGCTCACAATGGGGACAGCGCATGAACACTGACGCTTTCTTT. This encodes CASSQWGQRMNTDAFF.